These T cell receptor beta chains were read from a single sample in a study of low-dose radiotherapy and immunotherapy resistance in tumors. Via MiXCR, TCRdb re-called the reads, giving one row per CDR3 protein. The data contain around 90,000 distinct CDR3 sequences, 15% to 20% of them singletons. The sample was PBMCs, taken before treatment. Receptors originate from a male donor with prostate cancer. CDR3s include the opening cysteine and the closing phenylalanine or tryptophan. Fields, in order: V gene, CDR3 protein.

TRBV3-1	CASSQVREGEQFF
TRBV30	CACSRNTDTQYF
TRBV6-2/TRBV6-3	CASEDPNSYEQYF
TRBV19	CASSRGANTGELFF
TRBV9	CASSVRAGVNEQFF
TRBV19	CASSSPGGLNTGELFF
TRBV9	CASSARTGSGGYTF
TRBV3-1	CASSYYLNNEQFF
TRBV19	CASRKKTTEAFF
TRBV18	CASSPSGTPLLQETQYF
TRBV20-1	CSAALPVARFF
TRBV3-1	CASSQDGDNEQFF
TRBV5-6	CASSFRGRSYEQYF
TRBV30	CAWSRRGNQPQHF
TRBV18	CASSPSGAHYEQYF
TRBV5-4	CASSLVSGSRSYNEQFF
TRBV5-1	CASSLEGLAGGLYNEQFF
TRBV25-1	CASSGWTGGTEAFF
TRBV18	CASSPIDTQYF